This T cell receptor (beta chain) was observed in a study of T cells after somatic rescue of genetic block. The CDR3 covers 13 residues. The germline V gene encodes CDR1 SGHVS and CDR2 FQNEAQ. Trimming took 6 bases from V and 6 from J, leaving 13 bases between them. This table comes from immunoSEQ multiplex PCR, and its TCRdb copy is limited to in-frame clones, with some not included. The table records 60,000 to 90,000 clones, under 95% of them present only once. This sequence joins TRBV7-8 and TRBJ2-3, with D perhaps given as TRBD1 or TRBD2 (5 bases each). Sample: peripheral blood mononuclear cells (PBMCs). The TCR originated in a man aged 25-45 years. The CDR3 DNA reads as TGTGCCAGCAGAACTAGGGGCCGGGATACGCAGTATTTT. This codes for CASRTRGRDTQYF.